The clone carrying this T cell receptor beta chain is classed as medium-sized. Its specificity is unknown. Single viable CD3+CD4+CD8-CD45RO+ cells were sorted as the memory CD4+ T cells. This record belongs to a study of memory CD4+ T cells and cytomegalovirus serostatus. Looking at the study overall: This sample comes from healthy Belgian adults, under 10 CMV seropositive, approximately 23 seronegative. Findings of the study overall: Repertoires predicted CMV serostatus with median bootstrapped AUC of 0.95.

The germline V and J ends were trimmed by 4 bases and 0 bases, with 10 bases remaining between them. In germline, CDR1 is SQVTM, CDR2 ANQGSEA. This CDR3 region has 14 residues. In the original analysis: Out-of-frame sequences were removed, leaving 2 million to 2.5 million distinct TCRbeta sequences. Clones were sequenced by immunoSEQ multiplex PCR, and TCRdb holds only the in-frame ones, with some missing. The V and J calls and clone size come from that table; D and trimming were worked out from the DNA. The top ten hold around 1.9% of the sample, which has tens of thousands of clones, around 76% seen once.

This clonotype originated in an adult in good health and CMV-seronegative. The chain carries TRBV29-1 and TRBJ1-5, with D perhaps matching TRBD1 (6 bases). Sequencing used memory CD4+ T cells from blood. CDR3 DNA sequence: TGCAGCGTTGGCGGGGGGCGTAGCAATCAGCCCCAGCATTTT. It specifies CSVGGGRSNQPQHF.